These T cell receptor beta chains were read from a single sample in a study of shared clonotypes between healthy human individuals. Method: immunoSEQ multiplex PCR; TCRdb's copy keeps in-frame clones and lacks some. The sample carries approximately 500,000 clones, almost 97% recorded once. Specimen: naive CD4+ T cells sorted from blood. These receptor sequences come from a young woman in good health. Each CDR3 is given with its conserved first and last residue. D genes are given only for firm matches. The size entry is marked missing in some rows and otherwise reads once, few, many or a size class.

.	TRBJ2-3	TRBD2	TRBV7-2	TGTGCCAGCAGCCCCGGGACTAGTACCCCAGATACGCAGTATTTT	CASSPGTSTPDTQYF
.	TRBJ2-7	TRBD2	TRBV10-2	TGCGCCAGCAGGAATAGCGGGGTGAGCTCCTACGAGCAGTACTTC	CASRNSGVSSYEQYF
once	TRBJ1-4	.	TRBV7-6	TGTGCCAGCAGCTTATTTGCAGGGAGGATGACTAATGAAAAACTGTTTTTT	CASSLFAGRMTNEKLFF
.	TRBJ1-2	.	TRBV28	TGTGCCAGCAGTTTAGAGGGACTTTGGGACTATGGCTACACCTTC	CASSLEGLWDYGYTF
.	TRBJ1-6	.	TRBV7-9	TGTGCCAGCAGCTCCTCTGGTCTCAATTCACCCCTCCACTTT	CASSSSGLNSPLHF
.	TRBJ2-1	.	TRBV7-8	TGTGCCAGCAGCTCGGGACGGGACTACAATGAGCAGTTCTTC	CASSSGRDYNEQFF
.	TRBJ1-1	.	TRBV7-3	TGTGCCAGCAGCTTATCAGGCAGATTAAACACTGAAGCTTTCTTT	CASSLSGRLNTEAFF
once	TRBJ2-7	.	TRBV25-1	TGTGCCAGCAGCCGGCAGGGTAATTCCCACGAGCAGTACTTC	CASSRQGNSHEQYF
.	TRBJ2-5	TRBD2	TRBV5-1	TGCGCCAGCAGTCGGGGGGTCCAAGAGACCCAGTACTTC	CASSRGVQETQYF
.	TRBJ2-7	TRBD2	TRBV19	TGTGCCACAGGACTAGCGGGAGACGAGCAGTACTTC	CATGLAGDEQYF
.	TRBJ2-3	.	TRBV9	TGTGCCAGCAGCGGACCTAGCACAGATACGCAGTATTTT	CASSGPSTDTQYF
.	TRBJ2-7	.	TRBV28	TGTGCCAGCAGTTTATTTCCCGGACAGCCGAGCTCCTACGAGCAGTACTTC	CASSLFPGQPSSYEQYF